One sample yielded the 15 T cell receptor beta chains listed below, sequenced in a study of cytomegalovirus exposure and HLA in healthy donors. With 60 Vbeta and 13 Jbeta primers, the PCR was carried out. Only in-frame clones appear in the TCRdb table, and some are missing; sequencing was by immunoSEQ multiplex PCR. The table records around 130,000 clones, around 59% of them present only once. Sequencing used PBMCs. The receptors here all came from a male donor in good health and CMV-seronegative.

The chain links TRBV5-1 to TRBJ2-7; 7 nucleotides match TRBD2. Looked up from germline, CDR1 is SGHRS and CDR2 is YFSETQ. This CDR3 is built from 15 residues. With 5 bases clipped from V and 3 bases from J, the junction kept 11 bases outside the gene matches. CDR3 protein: CASSSNVGGGYEQYF. In DNA, the CDR3 is TGCGCCAGCAGTTCCAATGTTGGCGGGGGCTACGAGCAGTACTTC.

V is TRBV2 and J is TRBJ1-3; a weak D match, TRBD1 (5 bases). This CDR3 comprises 12 residues. Germline assignment: CDR1 SNHLY and CDR2 FYNNEI. The germline V and J ends were trimmed by 7 bases and 6 bases, with 10 bases remaining between them. The CDR3 sequence: CASTGTVNTIYF. In nucleotides, the CDR3 is TGTGCCAGCACCGGGACTGTAAACACCATATATTTT. Variable domain in full (rest from reference TRBV2 and TRBJ1-3): EPEVTQTPSHQVTQMGQEVILRCVPISNHLYFYWYRQILGQKVEFLVSFYNNEISEKSEIFDDQFSVERPDGSNFTLKIRSTKLEDSAMYFCASTGTVNTIYFGEGSWLTVV.

This clone was detected only a few times. The CDR3 DNA reads as TGTGCCAGCAGCTTGGTTAACAGGGGCTATGGCTACACCTTC. Protein sequence: CASSLVNRGYGYTF. This rearrangement joins TRBV5-6 to TRBJ1-2; the match to TRBD1 covers 7 bases. Germline-derived CDR1 and CDR2 are SGHDT and YYEEEE. With 0 bases clipped from V and 4 bases from J, the junction kept 3 bases outside the gene matches. The CDR3 has 14 amino acids.

This chain joins TRBV10-3 and TRBJ1-1, with TRBD1 identical over 7 bases. The V and J ends lost 7 bases and 1 base, in that order; junction bases with no gene match: 3. CDR3 length equals 13 residues. CDR1 ENHRY and CDR2 SYGVKD come from the germline V gene. The DNA of the CDR3 is TGTGCCATCACCGGGACAGCGAACACTGAAGCTTTCTTT. Protein: CAITGTANTEAFF.

This clone was counted a few times. The chain links TRBV4-1 to TRBJ1-3; no clear D. The germline gives CDR1 MGHRA, CDR2 YSYEKL. This CDR3 has 17 residues. The V end lost 5 bases, the J end lost 0 bases, and 17 bases lay between the germline ends. The CDR3 DNA sequence: TGCGCCAGCAGCAACCGGGGAAGGATATACTCTGGAAACACCATATATTTT. This translates into CASSNRGRIYSGNTIYF.

In its sample, this clone was seen a few times. The chain carries TRBV6-5 and TRBJ1-2; no definite D call. Per the germline V gene, CDR1 is MNHEY and CDR2 is SVGAGI. The V end was cut by 2 bases, the J end by 7 bases, with 11 bases between. The CDR3 loop spans 13 amino acids. CDR3 DNA: TGTGCCAGCAGTTACGTACGGTTACGTGGCTACACCTTC. Its translation: CASSYVRLRGYTF.

The rearrangement joins TRBV5-1 to TRBJ2-2, with TRBD1 matching 8 bases. With V trimmed by 0 bases and J by 2 bases, 6 bases remained unmatched. This CDR3 is built from 17 residues. From germline, CDR1 is SGHRS and CDR2 YFSETQ. CDR3: CASSLEPGQANTGELFF. For the CDR3, the DNA is TGCGCCAGCAGCTTGGAACCGGGACAGGCAAACACCGGGGAGCTGTTTTTT.

This clone was detected once. The chain is built from TRBV23-1 and TRBJ1-6; 8 positions agree with TRBD1. TRBV23-1 carries the ORF label, with uncertain function. Trimming took 2 bases from V and 7 from J; bases not matched to a gene: 7. CDR3 length equals 16 residues. CDR3 sequence reads: CASSQPAGQGNSPLHF. The CDR3 bases are TGCGCCAGCAGTCAACCCGCTGGACAGGGAAATTCACCCCTCCACTTT.

This clone turned up a few times. V is TRBV19 and J is TRBJ1-1; the D gene is possibly TRBD1 (5 bases). The CDR3 covers 14 residues. Germline CDR1 and CDR2: LNHDA and SQIVND (reference sequence). Trimming shortened V by 3 bases and J by 5 bases, and 13 bases separated the two germline ends. The CDR3 reads CASSITTTGTEAFF. Here the CDR3 DNA reads TGTGCCAGTAGTATCACCACTACAGGAACTGAAGCTTTCTTT.

The rearrangement uses TRBV5-6 and TRBJ2-1, with D possibly matching TRBD1 (5 bases). In germline, CDR1 is SGHDT, CDR2 YYEEEE. The CDR3 covers 15 residues. V gave up 0 bases and J gave up 8 bases, with 15 bases separating them. CDR3 region: CASSLVRGQIHEQFF. The CDR3, as DNA: TGTGCCAGCAGCTTGGTTAGGGGCCAAATCCATGAGCAGTTCTTC.

This clone has a handful of counts. CDR3 in amino acids: CASSPRLAGLAEQYF. The DNA of the CDR3 is TGTGCCAGCAGTCCCCGACTAGCGGGTCTGGCCGAGCAGTACTTC. V is TRBV27 and J is TRBJ2-7; 10 nucleotides line up with TRBD2. This CDR3 is 15 amino acids long. Germline trimming cut 5 bases from V and 6 bases from J; bases unmatched to any gene: 10. Germline V gene data show CDR1 as MNHEY and CDR2 as SMNVEV (reference sequence).

The chain is built from TRBV4-3 and TRBJ2-3; 16 nucleotides align to TRBD2. Per the germline V gene, CDR1 is LGHNA and CDR2 is YSLEER. The CDR3 contains 19 residues. With V trimmed by 0 bases and J by 1 base, 4 bases remained unmatched. This CDR3 is CASSQDGGLAGGGTDTQYF. In DNA, the CDR3 is TGCGCCAGCAGCCAAGATGGGGGACTAGCGGGGGGGGGCACAGATACGCAGTATTTT.

V usage is TRBV7-3 and J usage is TRBJ1-1, with 8 positions matching TRBD1. Losses at the gene ends were 5 bases for V and 5 bases for J; bases not matched to a gene: 16. CDR1 is SGHTA, CDR2 FQGTGA, per germline. There are 17 residues in the CDR3. The CDR3 sequence is CASSPSGQGAWGTEAFF. The CDR3 coding sequence is TGTGCCAGCAGCCCGTCGGGGCAGGGGGCGTGGGGGACTGAAGCTTTCTTT. The variable domain in full, with the rest retrieved from reference TRBV7-3 and TRBJ1-1, is GAGVSQTPSNKVTEKGKYVELRCDPISGHTALYWYRQSLGQGPEFLIYFQGTGAADDSGLPNDRFFAVRPEGSVSTLKIQRTERGDSAVYLCASSPSGQGAWGTEAFFGQGTRLTVV.

This clone was recorded once. The gene calls are TRBV2 and TRBJ2-2; 7 nucleotides agree with TRBD2. Germline-derived CDR1 and CDR2 are SNHLY and FYNNEI. This CDR3 region has 14 residues. V trimming: 8 bases; J trimming: 5 bases; junction bases outside the gene matches: 8. Here the CDR3 reads CASRWTRQTGELFF. As DNA, the CDR3 is TGTGCCAGCCGGTGGACTAGGCAGACCGGGGAGCTGTTTTTT.

This rearrangement joins TRBV5-1 to TRBJ2-1, with D possibly matching TRBD2 (6 bases). Per germline, CDR1 SGHRS and CDR2 YFSETQ. V was shortened by 4 bases and J by 13 bases, with 18 bases between the two germline ends. The CDR3 covers 13 residues. The CDR3 spells CASSEGLSGTQFF. The CDR3 nucleotides are TGCGCCAGCAGCGAGGGACTCTCAGGCACACAGTTCTTC.